This entry is about one T cell receptor (beta chain). This sample was taken from a study of cytomegalovirus exposure and HLA in healthy donors. The study ran its PCR with 60 Vbeta and 13 Jbeta primers. The repertoire was sequenced with immunoSEQ multiplex PCR; TCRdb's copy has only in-frame clones and lacks some. The sample carries approximately 110,000 clones, over 75% recorded once. This CDR3 has 15 residues. The ends were cut back, 4 bases at V and 0 bases at J, with 13 bases in the middle. The germline CDR1 and CDR2 sequences are SGHRS and YFSETQ. The sample consisted of PBMCs. This TCR came from a woman in her thirties or forties in good health and CMV-seropositive. This sequence joins TRBV5-1 and TRBJ1-2, with D perhaps TRBD1 (6 bases). In DNA form, the CDR3 reads TGCGCCAGCAGCCCGCAGGGGCTCACTAACTATGGCTACACCTTC. It specifies CASSPQGLTNYGYTF.